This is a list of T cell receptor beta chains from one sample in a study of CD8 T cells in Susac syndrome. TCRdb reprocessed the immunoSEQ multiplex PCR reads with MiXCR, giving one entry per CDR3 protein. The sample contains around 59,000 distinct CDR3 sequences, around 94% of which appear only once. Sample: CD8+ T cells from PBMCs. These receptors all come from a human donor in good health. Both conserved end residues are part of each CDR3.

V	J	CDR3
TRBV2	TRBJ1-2	CASSSDRVGYGYTF
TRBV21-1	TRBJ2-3	CASSMGVNGDTQYF
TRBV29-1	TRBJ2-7	CSVEEGDRGRGEQYF
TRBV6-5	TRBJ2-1	CASSLSAGGMPEQFF
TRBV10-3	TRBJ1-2	CAISKDRELNYGYTF
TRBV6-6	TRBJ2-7	CASTPDGLSYEQYF
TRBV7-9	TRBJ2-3	CASSPLGTATDTQYF
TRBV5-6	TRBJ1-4	CASSKGPGYGEKLFF
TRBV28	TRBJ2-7	CASSSVRDRDLYEQYF
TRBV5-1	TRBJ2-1	CASSLARLGTSGPVENEQFF
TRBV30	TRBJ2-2	CAWDDRGAGELFF
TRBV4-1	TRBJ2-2	CASSQGQGGGELFF
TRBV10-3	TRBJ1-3	CAISESMTDFSGNTIYF
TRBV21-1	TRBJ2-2	CASRAGGNTGELFF
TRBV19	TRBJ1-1	CASSMFPQEAFF
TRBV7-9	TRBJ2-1	CASSSIRLAEYNEQFF